The 21 T cell receptor beta chains reported below all come from one sample, sequenced in a study of identical twins. TCRdb processed the 5' RACE reads anew with MiXCR; each CDR3 protein has one entry. Of about 220,000 distinct CDR3 sequences in the sample, 6.5% are singletons; the top ten hold about 15%. This same sample was also taken into another study, of T cells expressing NK-cell markers.

The specimen was CD8+ T cells sorted from blood. Receptor source: a young woman in good health.

This clonotype was seen a handful of times. V is TRBV7-9 and J is TRBJ2-7; 8 bases line up with TRBD1. CDR1 is SEHNR and CDR2 is FQNEAQ in the germline V gene (reference sequence). This CDR3 region has 16 residues. V trimming: 4 bases; J trimming: 2 bases; junction bases outside the gene matches: 10. CDR3 amino acids: CASSWFSTGDAYEQYF. CDR3 bases: TGTGCCAGCAGCTGGTTTTCGACAGGGGACGCCTACGAGCAGTACTTC.

The rearrangement uses TRBV18 and TRBJ2-3; no firm D call. The germline CDR1 and CDR2 sequences are KGHSH and LQKENI. Between the trimmed V and J ends, which lost 2 bases and 1 base, there was a span of 22 bases. The CDR3 extends over 19 amino acids. CDR3 nucleotides: TGTGCCAGCTCACCATCAAGGATTCCAACATTAGGCGGCACAGATACGCAGTATTTT. Protein product: CASSPSRIPTLGGTDTQYF.

In this sample, this clonotype turned up many times. This chain uses TRBV28 with TRBJ1-2; D not resolved. With 5 bases removed from V and 2 bases from J, the gap between germline ends came to 9 bases. The germline V gene has CDR1 MDHEN and CDR2 SYDVKM. CDR3 length: 13 residues. CDR3 sequence (DNA): TGTGCCAGCAGTCCAATCCAAAACTATGGCTACACCTTC. It is translated as CASSPIQNYGYTF.

In its sample, this clonotype was seen a few times. The chain uses TRBV18 and TRBJ1-5, with 10 bases fitting TRBD1. V lost 5 bases and J lost 5; bases outside the gene matches: 15. This CDR3 has 18 residues. Germline V gene data show CDR1 as KGHSH and CDR2 as LQKENI. CDR3 DNA: TGTGCCAGCTCATCAACCCCCGGGACAGGGGCTATCGATCAGCCCCAGCATTTT. As protein: CASSSTPGTGAIDQPQHF.

This clonotype showed up many times. This sequence joins TRBV7-9 and TRBJ1-2, with D possibly TRBD1 on 5 matching bases. Germline CDR1 SEHNR, CDR2 FQNEAQ (reference sequence). V lost 5 bases to trimming and J lost 5 bases, with 12 bases between them. This CDR3 has 13 amino acids. The CDR3 coding sequence is TGTGCCAGCAGCCCAGGGAGGACATATGGCTACACCTTC. Its protein is CASSPGRTYGYTF.

Many counts were recorded for this clonotype. The rearrangement joins TRBV12-3 or TRBV12-4 to TRBJ2-1; D remains ambiguous. This CDR3 region has 14 residues. The ends were cut back, 3 bases at V and 7 bases at J, with 13 bases in the middle. The CDR3 protein is CASSFSVVGNEQFF. In DNA form, the CDR3 reads TGTGCCAGCAGTTTCTCGGTAGTTGGGAATGAGCAGTTCTTC.

This clonotype was detected many times. The chain joins TRBV12-3 or TRBV12-4 to TRBJ2-5; TRBD2 matches 7 bases. V dropped 6 bases and J dropped 2; count of bases not matched to a gene: 6. The CDR3 is made up of 14 amino acids. CDR3 sequence (DNA): TGTGCCAGCAGACAAACTAGCGTTCAAGAGACCCAGTACTTC. It is translated as CASRQTSVQETQYF.

The V gene is TRBV9, the J gene TRBJ2-7, with D possibly TRBD1 on 7 matching bases. The CDR3 spans 17 residues. Trimming left V 4 bases short and J 3 bases short, with 23 bases between. Germline V CDR1 and CDR2: SGDLS, YYNGEE. The CDR3 is CASSQGDYSGGLYEQYF. The CDR3 DNA reads TGTGCCAGCAGCCAGGGGGATTATTCAGGGGGACTCTACGAGCAGTACTTC.

This clonotype was seen many times. The rearrangement uses TRBV4-2 and TRBJ2-7; D call uncertain. V dropped 1 base and J dropped 1 base, with 8 bases sitting between them. The CDR3 runs to 14 residues. Germline CDR1 reads LGHNA; CDR2 reads YNFKEQ. The CDR3 spells CASSQGHLSYEQYF. CDR3 nucleotides: TGTGCCAGCAGCCAAGGACACTTATCCTACGAGCAGTACTTC.

The table lists this clonotype with many counts. The V gene is TRBV12-3 or TRBV12-4, the J gene TRBJ1-2, with a tentative D call TRBD1 (6 bases). The CDR3 is made up of 14 amino acids. The germline V and J ends were trimmed by 5 bases and 5 bases, with 15 bases remaining between them. The DNA for the CDR3 is TGTGCCAGCAGTCCCCGGGGGCGCCAGTATGGCTACACCTTC. Its translation: CASSPRGRQYGYTF.

This clonotype was seen repeatedly, ten times or more. This chain joins TRBV6-5 and TRBJ2-7; D unclear. Germline V CDR1 and CDR2: MNHEY, SVGAGI. CDR3 size: 15 residues. V lost 2 bases and J lost 3, with 14 bases in between. The CDR3 region has the DNA TGTGCCAGCAGTTACCTCCCCGGGTGGAACTACGAGCAGTACTTC. Protein product: CASSYLPGWNYEQYF.

The gene calls are TRBV20-1 and TRBJ2-3, with 7 bases lining up with TRBD2. The junction had 6 bases not matched to a gene; V was cut back by 1 base and J by 2 bases. This CDR3 region has 15 residues. Germline V CDR1 and CDR2: DFQATT, SNEGSKA (reference sequence). CDR3 sequence reads: CSARGMGGDTDTQYF. In DNA, the CDR3 is TGCAGTGCTAGAGGAATGGGGGGGGACACAGATACGCAGTATTTT.

V and J are TRBV30 and TRBJ1-1; TRBD1 is a possible D gene (5 bases). The CDR3 runs to 15 residues. CDR1 and CDR2 (germline): GTSNPN, SVGIG (reference sequence). V lost 0 bases and J lost 0, with 11 bases in between. The CDR3 nucleotides are TGTGCCTGGAGTGTGTTGGCAGGGCTGAACACTGAAGCTTTCTTT. It codes for CAWSVLAGLNTEAFF.

This chain uses TRBV14 with TRBJ2-7, with D possibly TRBD1 on 6 matching bases. Trimming removed 6 bases at V and 7 bases at J, with 16 bases between. CDR3 length: 13 residues. Germline loops: CDR1 SGHDN, CDR2 FVKESK. CDR3 amino acids: CASSRHRVGEQYF. The CDR3 DNA reads TGTGCCAGCAGTCGACACAGGGTGGGAGAGCAGTACTTC.

On this clonotype: This may arise from a read error, as a much more abundant clone is one base away. The chain joins TRBV9 to TRBJ2-7; D assignment may be TRBD1 or TRBD2 (5 bases each). This CDR3 is built from 13 residues. V was pared by 3 bases and J by 2 bases, with 9 bases between. Germline V gene sequence: CDR1 SGDLS, CDR2 YYNGEE. The CDR3 DNA reads as TGTGCCAGCAGCGGGGACCCTACCTACGAGCAGTACTTC. Translated: CASSGDPTYEQYF.

The J gene is TRBJ2-7, the V gene TRBV27; 9 bases line up with TRBD2. The CDR3 runs to 16 residues. V trimming: 1 base; J trimming: 0 bases; junction bases outside the gene matches: 4. CDR1 MNHEY and CDR2 SMNVEV come from the germline V gene (reference sequence). The CDR3, as DNA: TGTGCCAGCAGTTTATTTCAGCGGGAGGACTCCTACGAGCAGTACTTC. Translating gives CASSLFQREDSYEQYF.

The V gene is TRBV7-6, the J gene TRBJ2-1; unclear D gene. The CDR3 extends over 14 amino acids. Germline CDR1 SGHVS, CDR2 FNYEAQ. The V gene lost 1 base and the J gene lost 5 bases, with 9 bases spanning the gap. CDR3: CASSLGKPDNEQFF. In DNA form, the CDR3 reads TGTGCCAGCAGCTTAGGAAAACCGGACAATGAGCAGTTCTTC.

This clonotype was detected only a few times. This chain links TRBV29-1 with TRBJ2-7; D gene uncertain. Germline CDR1 is SQVTM and CDR2 is ANQGSEA. Deletions cut 6 bases from V and 3 bases from J, with 15 bases between. CDR3 length: 13 residues. CDR3 sequence: CSVAETSSYEQYF. The CDR3 DNA is TGCAGCGTCGCGGAGACGTCTAGCTACGAGCAGTACTTC.

Many counts were recorded for this clonotype. This chain uses TRBV6-1 with TRBJ2-5, with D possibly being TRBD1 or TRBD2 (5 bases each). The CDR3 has 15 residues. V gave up 6 bases and J gave up 5 bases, with 19 bases separating them. CDR1 is MNHNS, CDR2 SASEGT, per germline. CDR3 region: CASRGVVTSRETQYF. CDR3 nucleotides: TGTGCCAGCAGGGGGGTGGTTACTAGTCGGGAGACCCAGTACTTC.

This clonotype was seen only a few times. This chain links TRBV20-1 with TRBJ1-1; a weak D match, TRBD1 (5 bases). Germline V gene data show CDR1 as DFQATT and CDR2 as SNEGSKA (reference sequence). V lost 5 bases to trimming and J lost 11 bases, with 21 bases between them. The CDR3 length is 13 residues. Here the CDR3 DNA reads TGCAGTGCTCACCTCGCCGGGGGGATCCGGGCTTTCTTT. Translated, it gives CSAHLAGGIRAFF.

This chain uses TRBV20-1 with TRBJ2-3; 12 bases line up with TRBD2. After removal of 2 bases from V and 4 bases from J, the junction contained 13 bases not matched to a gene. The CDR3 spans 18 residues. The germline V gene has CDR1 DFQATT and CDR2 SNEGSKA (reference sequence). Here the CDR3 DNA reads TGCAGTGCTAGAAATCTTCTAGCGGGGGGGCCCGGGCCAGATACGCAGTATTTT. It specifies CSARNLLAGGPGPDTQYF.